The rows below give T cell receptor beta chains drawn from one sample of a study of technical replicates of blood from a few donors. This table comes from immunoSEQ multiplex PCR, and its TCRdb copy is limited to in-frame clones, with some not included. The sample carries tens of thousands of clones, roughly 93% recorded once. The specimen sequenced was T cells isolated from PBMCs. The receptors here all came from a human donor in good health. Each CDR3 is given with its conserved first and last residue. D genes are given only for firm matches. The size entry is marked missing in some rows and otherwise reads once, few, many or a size class.

v_gene: TRBV10-3
abundance: NA
d_gene: TRBD1
j_gene: TRBJ1-1
CDR3nt: TGTGCCATCAGTGAGTCGGCAGGGGGGAACACTGAAGCTTTCTTT
CDR3aa: CAISESAGGNTEAFF

v_gene: TRBV5-1
abundance: NA
d_gene: TRBD2
j_gene: TRBJ2-5
CDR3nt: TGCGCCAGCAGCTCCACTAGCGTTAGCCGAGAAGAGACCCAGTACTTC
CDR3aa: CASSSTSVSREETQYF

v_gene: TRBV7-2
abundance: NA
d_gene: NA
j_gene: TRBJ2-7
CDR3nt: TGTGCCAGCAGCTCCGGGGTTCGGAACGAGCAGTACTTC
CDR3aa: CASSSGVRNEQYF

v_gene: TRBV18
abundance: NA
d_gene: NA
j_gene: TRBJ1-5
CDR3nt: TGTGCCAGCTCAGCTTACAGGGATCAGCCCCAGCATTTT
CDR3aa: CASSAYRDQPQHF

v_gene: TRBV5-6
abundance: NA
d_gene: NA
j_gene: TRBJ1-1
CDR3nt: TGTGCCAGCAGGAGGGGACATCTCGGGAACACTGAAGCTTTCTTT
CDR3aa: CASRRGHLGNTEAFF

v_gene: TRBV19
abundance: NA
d_gene: TRBD2
j_gene: TRBJ2-3
CDR3nt: TGTGCCAGTAGTATGGGACTAGCGCAGAGCACAGATACGCAGTATTTT
CDR3aa: CASSMGLAQSTDTQYF

v_gene: TRBV2
abundance: NA
d_gene: TRBD1
j_gene: TRBJ2-3
CDR3nt: TGTGCCAGCAGTGAGGGACAGGGGAGTGTAGATACGCAGTATTTT
CDR3aa: CASSEGQGSVDTQYF

v_gene: TRBV28
abundance: NA
d_gene: TRBD1
j_gene: TRBJ1-3
CDR3nt: TGTGCCAGCAGTTTATGGACAGGGTTCTCTGGAAACACCATATATTTT
CDR3aa: CASSLWTGFSGNTIYF

v_gene: TRBV12-5
abundance: NA
d_gene: TRBD1
j_gene: TRBJ1-4
CDR3nt: TGTGCTAGTGGTTTGGTAGTAAGGGGGCCAGAGAAACTGTTTTTT
CDR3aa: CASGLVVRGPEKLFF

v_gene: TRBV5-1
abundance: NA
d_gene: NA
j_gene: TRBJ2-7
CDR3nt: TGCGCCAGCAGTTTGGCAGGCCCTCACGAGCAGTACTTC
CDR3aa: CASSLAGPHEQYF

v_gene: TRBV18
abundance: NA
d_gene: NA
j_gene: TRBJ2-7
CDR3nt: TGTGCCAGCTCACCAGGTGTCAGGGAATACGAGCAGTACTTC
CDR3aa: CASSPGVREYEQYF

v_gene: TRBV30
abundance: NA
d_gene: TRBD1
j_gene: TRBJ1-2
CDR3nt: TGTGCCTGGAGTGACAGGGGGAACTATGGCTACACCTTC
CDR3aa: CAWSDRGNYGYTF

v_gene: TRBV5-5
abundance: NA
d_gene: NA
j_gene: TRBJ1-1
CDR3nt: TGTGCCAGCAGCCTGCGACAGCTGAACACTGAAGCTTTCTTT
CDR3aa: CASSLRQLNTEAFF

v_gene: TRBV5-1
abundance: NA
d_gene: TRBD1
j_gene: TRBJ1-2
CDR3nt: TGCGCCAGCAGCGCATACAGGGGAGGCTATGGCTACACCTTC
CDR3aa: CASSAYRGGYGYTF

v_gene: TRBV11-3
abundance: NA
d_gene: NA
j_gene: TRBJ2-7
CDR3nt: TGTGCCAGCAGCTTCGGCCTAGCAGGCACCTACGAGCAGTACTTC
CDR3aa: CASSFGLAGTYEQYF

v_gene: TRBV7-9
abundance: NA
d_gene: NA
j_gene: TRBJ1-1
CDR3nt: TGTGCCAGCAGCCCCTCCCAGGGGACCATTTTAGCTTTCTTT
CDR3aa: CASSPSQGTILAFF

v_gene: TRBV5-1
abundance: NA
d_gene: TRBD1
j_gene: TRBJ1-2
CDR3nt: TGCGCCAGCAATCTACAGGGGGACTATGGCTACACCTTC
CDR3aa: CASNLQGDYGYTF

v_gene: TRBV4-1
abundance: NA
d_gene: NA
j_gene: TRBJ2-2
CDR3nt: TGCGCCAGCAGCCCGAGGGACTGGCTGAGCACCGGGGAGCTGTTTTTT
CDR3aa: CASSPRDWLSTGELFF

v_gene: TRBV7-2
abundance: NA
d_gene: TRBD2
j_gene: TRBJ2-3
CDR3nt: TGTGCCAGCAGCTCAAGGACTAGCGGGAGGGTAGATACGCAGTATTTT
CDR3aa: CASSSRTSGRVDTQYF

v_gene: TRBV9
abundance: NA
d_gene: NA
j_gene: TRBJ2-5
CDR3nt: TGTGCCAGCAGCGTAGGGCGGCAGCAAGAGACCCAGTACTTC
CDR3aa: CASSVGRQQETQYF

v_gene: TRBV28
abundance: NA
d_gene: NA
j_gene: TRBJ2-3
CDR3nt: TGTGCCAGCAGCACGACTAGTGCAGATACGCAGTATTTT
CDR3aa: CASSTTSADTQYF

v_gene: TRBV4-1
abundance: NA
d_gene: NA
j_gene: TRBJ1-4
CDR3nt: TGCGCCAGCAGCCAAGTATTCGTAGTTGAAAAACTGTTTTTT
CDR3aa: CASSQVFVVEKLFF

v_gene: TRBV29-1
abundance: NA
d_gene: TRBD1
j_gene: TRBJ1-3
CDR3nt: TGCAGCGTTGAAGATCGGGACAGAGCTCTTGGAAACACCATATATTTT
CDR3aa: CSVEDRDRALGNTIYF

v_gene: TRBV6-5
abundance: NA
d_gene: NA
j_gene: TRBJ1-5
CDR3nt: TGTGCCAGCAGTAACGACAGGTTTAGCAATCAGCCCCAGCATTTT
CDR3aa: CASSNDRFSNQPQHF

v_gene: TRBV19
abundance: NA
d_gene: NA
j_gene: TRBJ1-1
CDR3nt: TGTGCCAGTAGTATGGACAGACTGATGAACACTGAAGCTTTCTTT
CDR3aa: CASSMDRLMNTEAFF

v_gene: TRBV11-3
abundance: NA
d_gene: TRBD2
j_gene: TRBJ2-2
CDR3nt: TGTGCCAGCACCCCGGGGACTAGCGGGAGAGACACCGGGGAGCTGTTTTTT
CDR3aa: CASTPGTSGRDTGELFF

v_gene: TRBV4-2
abundance: NA
d_gene: NA
j_gene: TRBJ1-6
CDR3nt: TGTGCCAGCAGCCCGACAGGTTACGGTAATTCACCCCTCCACTTT
CDR3aa: CASSPTGYGNSPLHF

v_gene: TRBV29-1
abundance: NA
d_gene: TRBD1
j_gene: TRBJ2-1
CDR3nt: TGCAGCGTTGAAGATCCAGGGACAGGACAAAATGAGCAGTTCTTC
CDR3aa: CSVEDPGTGQNEQFF

v_gene: TRBV19
abundance: few
d_gene: NA
j_gene: TRBJ1-1
CDR3nt: TGTGCCAGTAGGTTGGGGTTGGGGCATGAAGCTTTCTTT
CDR3aa: CASRLGLGHEAFF

v_gene: TRBV6-4
abundance: NA
d_gene: TRBD2
j_gene: TRBJ2-3
CDR3nt: TGTGCCAGCAGTGAAGCCGGGACTAGCGTAGATACGCAGTATTTT
CDR3aa: CASSEAGTSVDTQYF

v_gene: TRBV15
abundance: NA
d_gene: NA
j_gene: TRBJ1-4
CDR3nt: TGTGCCACCAGCAGAACGTTATCAGGGATTGAAAAACTGTTTTTT
CDR3aa: CATSRTLSGIEKLFF

v_gene: TRBV28
abundance: NA
d_gene: NA
j_gene: TRBJ2-2
CDR3nt: TGTGCCAGCACACTTGCCTGGTTTCCGAACACCGGGGAGCTGTTTTTT
CDR3aa: CASTLAWFPNTGELFF

v_gene: TRBV5-4
abundance: once
d_gene: TRBD2
j_gene: TRBJ2-2
CDR3nt: TGTGCCAGCAGCTTCCAGCGGGAGGCCGGGGAGCTGTTTTTT
CDR3aa: CASSFQREAGELFF

v_gene: TRBV5-1
abundance: NA
d_gene: NA
j_gene: TRBJ2-7
CDR3nt: TGCGCCAGCAGCCCAGACACTGACTCCTACGAGCAGTACTTC
CDR3aa: CASSPDTDSYEQYF

v_gene: TRBV7-9
abundance: NA
d_gene: NA
j_gene: TRBJ2-1
CDR3nt: TGTGCCAGCAGCCCCCCTGTATACAATGAGCAGTTCTTC
CDR3aa: CASSPPVYNEQFF

v_gene: TRBV28
abundance: NA
d_gene: TRBD1
j_gene: TRBJ2-4
CDR3nt: TGTGCCAGCAGTTTCGCATCAGGGGGCCGAATTGTCTTC
CDR3aa: CASSFASGGRIVF

v_gene: TRBV27
abundance: NA
d_gene: TRBD1
j_gene: TRBJ1-1
CDR3nt: TGTGCCAGCAGTTTGGGGGACAGGGATGCCACTGAAGCTTTCTTT
CDR3aa: CASSLGDRDATEAFF

v_gene: TRBV28
abundance: NA
d_gene: NA
j_gene: TRBJ2-1
CDR3nt: TGTGCCACCGAGAGACAGGTTACCAATGAGCAGTTCTTC
CDR3aa: CATERQVTNEQFF

v_gene: TRBV7-2
abundance: NA
d_gene: NA
j_gene: TRBJ2-3
CDR3nt: TGTGCCAGCAGCTTGTTGGGGAGTCCCACAGATACGCAGTATTTT
CDR3aa: CASSLLGSPTDTQYF

v_gene: TRBV6-1
abundance: NA
d_gene: NA
j_gene: TRBJ2-7
CDR3nt: TGTGCCAGCAGGATCCAGGGTTCAGAGCAGTACTTC
CDR3aa: CASRIQGSEQYF

v_gene: TRBV9
abundance: NA
d_gene: NA
j_gene: TRBJ1-2
CDR3nt: TGTGCCAGCAGCGTAGGGGACTACTATGGCTACACCTTC
CDR3aa: CASSVGDYYGYTF

v_gene: TRBV4-1
abundance: NA
d_gene: NA
j_gene: TRBJ1-4
CDR3nt: TGCGCCAGCAGCTCCCCGGGGAGAACTAATGAAAAACTGTTTTTT
CDR3aa: CASSSPGRTNEKLFF

v_gene: TRBV11-2
abundance: NA
d_gene: TRBD2
j_gene: TRBJ2-2
CDR3nt: TGTGCCAGCAGCGGAGGACTAGCGGGAGTTACCGGGGAGCTGTTTTTT
CDR3aa: CASSGGLAGVTGELFF

v_gene: TRBV12-5
abundance: NA
d_gene: NA
j_gene: TRBJ1-5
CDR3nt: TGTGCTAGTGCCACACAGGAGGGACAGCCCCAGCATTTT
CDR3aa: CASATQEGQPQHF

v_gene: TRBV7-3
abundance: NA
d_gene: NA
j_gene: TRBJ1-1
CDR3nt: TGTGCCAGCAGCTTAGATCGGGGCACTGAAGCTTTCTTT
CDR3aa: CASSLDRGTEAFF

v_gene: TRBV18
abundance: NA
d_gene: TRBD1
j_gene: TRBJ2-7
CDR3nt: TGTGCCAGCTCTTTTAGCCGGGACAGGGATGGAATCGACGAGCAGTACTTC
CDR3aa: CASSFSRDRDGIDEQYF

v_gene: TRBV9
abundance: NA
d_gene: NA
j_gene: TRBJ2-5
CDR3nt: TGTGCCAGCAGCGTAAGTCCAAGGCCGGAGCAAGAGACCCAGTACTTC
CDR3aa: CASSVSPRPEQETQYF

v_gene: TRBV7-9
abundance: NA
d_gene: TRBD2
j_gene: TRBJ2-7
CDR3nt: TGTGCCAGCAGCTTGAGGGGTAGCGGGGTAACCTACGAGCAGTACTTC
CDR3aa: CASSLRGSGVTYEQYF

v_gene: TRBV6-5
abundance: NA
d_gene: TRBD1
j_gene: TRBJ1-1
CDR3nt: TGTGCCAGCAGTTGGGGACAGTTTAACACTGAAGCTTTCTTT
CDR3aa: CASSWGQFNTEAFF

v_gene: TRBV7-2
abundance: NA
d_gene: TRBD2
j_gene: TRBJ2-7
CDR3nt: TGTGCCAGCAGCTACTATACTAGCGGGAGGGACGAGCAGTACTTC
CDR3aa: CASSYYTSGRDEQYF

v_gene: TRBV9
abundance: NA
d_gene: TRBD2
j_gene: TRBJ2-3
CDR3nt: TGTGCCAGCAGCGTGAGTAGCGGGGGGTTCACAGATACGCAGTATTTT
CDR3aa: CASSVSSGGFTDTQYF

v_gene: TRBV20-1
abundance: NA
d_gene: TRBD2
j_gene: TRBJ2-7
CDR3nt: TGCAGTGTCCTAGCGGGCTACGAGCAGTACTTC
CDR3aa: CSVLAGYEQYF

v_gene: TRBV28
abundance: NA
d_gene: NA
j_gene: TRBJ2-5
CDR3nt: TGTGCCAGCAGTTTATTGGCAGGGGGAGGTGAGACCCAGTACTTC
CDR3aa: CASSLLAGGGETQYF

v_gene: TRBV28
abundance: NA
d_gene: NA
j_gene: TRBJ2-5
CDR3nt: TGTGCCAGCACCCTAGGGGTAGCCCGTTACCCCCAGTACTTC
CDR3aa: CASTLGVARYPQYF

v_gene: TRBV4-2
abundance: NA
d_gene: TRBD1
j_gene: TRBJ2-1
CDR3nt: TGTGCCAGCAGCCCCGAGGGACAGGGGATGAATGAGCAGTTCTTC
CDR3aa: CASSPEGQGMNEQFF